These T cell receptor beta chains were read from a single sample in a study of cytomegalovirus exposure and HLA in healthy donors. The data were produced by immunoSEQ multiplex PCR, yet TCRdb's version contains in-frame clones alone and is incomplete. The sample has about 150,000 clones, roughly 83% seen once; the top ten hold more than 1%. Sequencing was carried out using PBMCs. The source is a boy aged 2 to 10 in good health and CMV-seronegative. The CDR3 runs from the conserved cysteine through the conserved F or W.

V gene	J gene	CDR3 protein
TRBV9	TRBJ2-7	CASSVTDSSSYEQYF
TRBV6-1	TRBJ2-5	CASSGGVASQETQYF
TRBV29-1	TRBJ2-5	CSVDPGGETQYF
TRBV18	TRBJ2-5	CASSPRGAQETQYF
TRBV5-1	TRBJ2-1	CASSAGTGGYNEQFF
TRBV9	TRBJ2-7	CASSVAGLGHEQYF
TRBV5-1	TRBJ2-7	CASSVAGENYEQYF
TRBV5-4	TRBJ2-1	CASNQGLAEKNEQFF
TRBV7-9	TRBJ2-1	CASSLVASSYNEQFF
TRBV11-2	TRBJ2-7	CASSLRLKHYEQYF
TRBV7-9	TRBJ2-3	CASSLGLTDTQYF
TRBV30	TRBJ2-5	CAWSVQRKETQYF
TRBV27	TRBJ2-3	CASSPPGTGGTDTQYF
TRBV5-1	TRBJ2-2	CASSLVRTHNTGELFF
TRBV4-1	TRBJ2-1	CASSQVWTSGGRYNEQFF
TRBV2	TRBJ2-2	CASSRTTTNTGELFF
TRBV10-2	TRBJ1-6	CASSDPGQGYSPLHF
TRBV29-1	TRBJ2-3	CSPGVLNTDTQYF
TRBV27	TRBJ2-3	CASSLGRSSGRRTTDTQYF
TRBV9	TRBJ1-2	CASSVGHVTNYGYTF
TRBV5-1	TRBJ1-1	CASSPVGTLNTEAFF
TRBV11-2	TRBJ2-3	CASSLGRTGPDTQYF
TRBV5-1	TRBJ1-1	CASSFAGVGTEAFF
TRBV13	TRBJ1-1	CASSVTENTEAFF
TRBV18	TRBJ2-1	CASSPQGLAGGNEQFF
TRBV4-2	TRBJ1-4	CASSRDRRANEKLFF
TRBV5-1	TRBJ2-1	CASTAGGSYNEQFF
TRBV7-9	TRBJ1-1	CASSLGTTGEAFF
TRBV9	TRBJ2-1	CASSSRGGLFYNEQFF
TRBV6-5	TRBJ1-6	CASSNSGYNSPLHF
TRBV7-6	TRBJ1-5	CASSLAPLNQPQHF
TRBV5-4	TRBJ1-2	CASSAREYYGYTF
TRBV2	TRBJ2-5	CASSEAGPTRETQYF
TRBV5-4	TRBJ2-3	CASSFGRGGTDTQYF
TRBV5-1	TRBJ2-7	CASSLHGGEEQYF
TRBV15	TRBJ1-5	CATSRDSWLAVTGVNQPQHF
TRBV6-4	TRBJ2-3	CASSLRGNLRSDTQYF
TRBV2	TRBJ2-3	CASSGTASTDTQYF
TRBV7-8	TRBJ2-1	CASSWGGDYNEQFF
TRBV7-2	TRBJ1-6	CASSLRGGLNSPLHF
TRBV11-2	TRBJ2-1	CASSLSDLTHYNEQFF
TRBV5-6	TRBJ1-1	CASSLEAGGVRNTEAFF
TRBV5-1	TRBJ1-4	CASSRGTGNNEKLFF
TRBV13	TRBJ1-1	CASSSAGGNTEAFF
TRBV5-6	TRBJ1-5	CASSTGGGGNQPQHF
TRBV5-1	TRBJ1-1	CASSLDREAFF
TRBV18	TRBJ2-1	CASSPRTGGSKRIFSEQFF
TRBV11-2	TRBJ2-7	CASSSAKTRLAYEQYF
TRBV4-1	TRBJ2-3	CASSQERLGDTQYF
TRBV9	TRBJ2-5	CASSVDPGGRSETQYF
TRBV19	TRBJ1-1	CASSIRGPGGEAFF
TRBV5-3	TRBJ2-5	CAWGWTSEHQETQYF